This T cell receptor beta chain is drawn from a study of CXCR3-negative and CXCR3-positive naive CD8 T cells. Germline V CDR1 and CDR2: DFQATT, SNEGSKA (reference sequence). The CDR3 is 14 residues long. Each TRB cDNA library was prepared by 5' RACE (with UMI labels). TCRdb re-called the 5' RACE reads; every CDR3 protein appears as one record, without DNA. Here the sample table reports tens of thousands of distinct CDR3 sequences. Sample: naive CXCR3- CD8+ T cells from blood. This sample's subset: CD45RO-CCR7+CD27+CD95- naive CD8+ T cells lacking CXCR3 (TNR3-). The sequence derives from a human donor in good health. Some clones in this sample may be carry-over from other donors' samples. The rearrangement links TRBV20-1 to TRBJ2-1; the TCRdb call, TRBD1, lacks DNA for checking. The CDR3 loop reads CSARAAGEIDEQFF.